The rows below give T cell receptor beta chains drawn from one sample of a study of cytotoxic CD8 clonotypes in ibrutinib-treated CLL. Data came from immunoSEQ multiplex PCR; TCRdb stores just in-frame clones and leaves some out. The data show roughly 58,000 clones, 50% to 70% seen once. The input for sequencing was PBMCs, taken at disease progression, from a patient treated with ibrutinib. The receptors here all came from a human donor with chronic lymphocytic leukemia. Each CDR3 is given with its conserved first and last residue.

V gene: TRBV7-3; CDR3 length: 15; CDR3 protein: CASSSTRDRGHEQYF
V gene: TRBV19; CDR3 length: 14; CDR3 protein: CASSRDRGLYEQYF
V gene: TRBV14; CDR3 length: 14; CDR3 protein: CASSQAGGPETQYF
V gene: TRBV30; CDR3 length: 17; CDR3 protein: CAWMGGEGTYLNSPLHF
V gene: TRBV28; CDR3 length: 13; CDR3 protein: CASFGQGNSPLHF
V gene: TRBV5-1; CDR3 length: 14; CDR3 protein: CASSSGQGEGEQFF
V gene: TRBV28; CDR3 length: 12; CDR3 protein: CASSYRGNEQYF
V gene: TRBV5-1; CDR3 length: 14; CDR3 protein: CASSPGGTSGELFF
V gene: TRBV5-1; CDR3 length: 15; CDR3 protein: CASSEQGHSGNTIYF
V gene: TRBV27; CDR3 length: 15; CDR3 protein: CASSLSTGVGYEQYF
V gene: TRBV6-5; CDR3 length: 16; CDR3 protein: CASSYSRVRGSYEQYF
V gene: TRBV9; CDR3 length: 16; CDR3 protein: CASSSTKTSSPHEQYF
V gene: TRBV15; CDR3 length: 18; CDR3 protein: CATSRVDGWAGSSYEQYF
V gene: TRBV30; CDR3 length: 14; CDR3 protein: CAWSVGTSDYEQYF
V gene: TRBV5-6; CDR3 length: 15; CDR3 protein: CASSLPGQKYNEQFF
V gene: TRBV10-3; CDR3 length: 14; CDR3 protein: CAVGGEYDNSPLHF
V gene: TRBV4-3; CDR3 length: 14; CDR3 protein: CASSPGDPNYGYTF
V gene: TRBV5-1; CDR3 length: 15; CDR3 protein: CASSEGESSYNEQFF
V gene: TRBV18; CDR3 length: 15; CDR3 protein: CASSPPSSGGNEQFF
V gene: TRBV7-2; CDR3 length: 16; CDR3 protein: CASSLGPRSTGSEQYF
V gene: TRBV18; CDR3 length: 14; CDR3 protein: CASSRTGTNEKLFF
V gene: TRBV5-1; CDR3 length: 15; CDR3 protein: CASSAGTGEGQPQHF
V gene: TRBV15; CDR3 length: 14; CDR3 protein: CATARDRVDQPQHF
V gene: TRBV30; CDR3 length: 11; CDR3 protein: CAWSTGTGKFF
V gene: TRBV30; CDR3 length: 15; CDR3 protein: CAWSPGTGGGGELFF
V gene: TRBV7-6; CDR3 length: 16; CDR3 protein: CASSSGLAGPSYEQYF
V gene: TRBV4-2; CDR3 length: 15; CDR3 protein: CASSQERTVNYGYTF
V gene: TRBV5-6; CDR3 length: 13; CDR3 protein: CASSLGRTTEAFF
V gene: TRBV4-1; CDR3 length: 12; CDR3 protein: CASSPLGGSAFF